The 5 T cell receptor beta chains below come from one sample, sequenced in a study. Treg sorting used a CD4+CD25+CD127-/low gate. TCRdb processed the 5' RACE reads anew with MiXCR; each CDR3 protein has one entry. The data hold about 43,000 distinct CDR3 sequences, with roughly a fifth observed a single time. Input material: Tregs sorted from a lymph node. All receptors come from a female donor with breast cancer.

This clonotype has just a few counts. V gene TRBV29-1 combines with J gene TRBJ2-5, with 9 bases that match TRBD2. The CDR3 has 15 residues. CDR1 is SQVTM, CDR2 ANQGSEA, per germline. The V gene end was trimmed by 2 bases and the J gene end by 1 base; junction bases not matched to a gene: 5. CDR3 region: CSVELAGELQETQYF. The CDR3 bases are TGCAGCGTTGAATTAGCGGGAGAGCTCCAAGAGACCCAGTACTTC.

This clonotype was counted only a few times. The rearrangement joins TRBV10-3 to TRBJ2-5; the match to TRBD1 covers 7 bases. V lost 2 bases to trimming and J lost 3 bases; unmatched junction nucleotides: 3. The CDR3 has 14 residues. In germline, CDR1 is ENHRY, CDR2 SYGVKD. The CDR3 coding sequence is TGTGCCATCAGTGAGGCCGGGACAGAAGAGACCCAGTACTTC. Translated: CAISEAGTEETQYF.

Of note for this clonotype: This could be a read error, since a much larger clone is one nucleotide away. The V and J genes are TRBV20-1 and TRBJ1-4; 9 bases line up with TRBD1. With V trimmed by 6 bases and J by 10 bases, 15 bases remained unmatched. The CDR3 contains 15 residues. Germline CDR1 is DFQATT and CDR2 is SNEGSKA (reference sequence). CDR3 region: CSASNGQGNRGKLFF. CDR3 in DNA: TGCAGTGCATCGAACGGACAGGGGAATAGGGGAAAACTGTTTTTT.

This clonotype was seen ten or more times. CDR3 region: CASSRGEGGTEAFF. The CDR3 bases are TGTGCCAGCAGCCGAGGGGAAGGAGGCACTGAAGCTTTCTTT. The genes are TRBV4-2 and TRBJ1-1; the D gene is possibly TRBD1 (5 bases). Germline V lookup: CDR1 LGHNA, CDR2 YNFKEQ. This CDR3 spans 14 amino acids. V was cut by 4 bases and J by 4 bases, with 13 bases left in between.

This clonotype has at least ten counts. The V and J genes are TRBV5-1 and TRBJ1-1; no firm D call. CDR3 length: 13 amino acids. V lost 3 bases to trimming and J lost 11 bases, with 17 bases between them. Germline V gene lookup returns CDR1 SGHRS and CDR2 YFSETQ. The CDR3 region is CASSWGSELSAFF. Here the CDR3 DNA reads TGCGCCAGCAGCTGGGGAAGCGAGTTGAGTGCTTTCTTT.